This T cell receptor (beta chain) emerged from a study of response to subunit inactivated influenza vaccine. TCRdb itself ran the RT-PCR reads through MiXCR, one entry per CDR3 protein. Of a few hundred thousand distinct CDR3 sequences detected, around 7.7% appear once; the ten largest clones hold around 13%. The study's findings and limits: Every seasonal influenza vaccination brings in few new T cells, the authors suggested.

V lost 7 bases to trimming and J lost 1 base; unmatched junction nucleotides: 6. This CDR3 is 14 amino acids long. This clonotype was detected many times. Its antigen is still unknown. This sequence originates from a man between 45 and 75 years old who received an inactivated influenza vaccine. The gene calls are TRBV12-3 or TRBV12-4 and TRBJ1-1, with 7 bases fitting TRBD1. This specimen consisted of PBMCs from blood, obtained roughly 24 months after vaccination. For the CDR3, the DNA is TGTGCCAGCACCTCGACAGGGCAGAACACTGAAGCTTTCTTT. Its translation is CASTSTGQNTEAFF.